Presented here are 19 T cell receptor beta chains from one specimen sequenced in a study of blood T cells in healthy people across ages. Together with a sample-barcoded 5' primer, a J-beta primer mix was included in a second PCR lasting roughly 6 to 12 cycles. TCRdb recomputed calls from the 5' RACE reads with MiXCR, one row per CDR3 protein. The sample includes about 1 million distinct CDR3 sequences, roughly 24% seen only once; the top ten take about 0.69%. This sample was also put to use in a study of T cells of mothers and their children.

Sequencing was carried out using blood. The receptor source for this set is a girl aged 2 to 9 in good health.

The sample holds a few counts of this clonotype. The DNA for the CDR3 is TGTGCCAGCGGGGGACTAGCGGCCACCTACGAGCAGTACTTC. Its translation: CASGGLAATYEQYF. The chain employs TRBV7-9 and TRBJ2-7; 11 bases align to TRBD2. Per germline, CDR1 SEHNR and CDR2 FQNEAQ (reference sequence). The CDR3 has 14 amino acids. Trimming removed 8 bases from V and 2 bases from J; junction bases left unmatched: 5. Full variable domain (remainder filled in from reference TRBV7-9 and TRBJ2-7): DTGVSQNPRHKITKRGQNVTFRCDPISEHNRLYWYRQTLGQGPEFLTYFQNEAQLEKSRLLSDRFSAERPKGSFSTLEIQRTEQGDSAMYLCASGGLAATYEQYFGPGTRLTVT.

This clonotype was observed a handful of times. The gene calls are TRBV20-1 and TRBJ2-7, with 7 bases identical to TRBD1. This CDR3 spans 12 amino acids. Trimming removed 3 bases from V and 4 bases from J; junction bases left unmatched: 3. From germline, CDR1 is DFQATT and CDR2 SNEGSKA (reference sequence). This CDR3 is CSASNRGYEQYF. The DNA of the CDR3 is TGCAGTGCTAGTAACAGGGGATACGAGCAGTACTTC.

The V and J genes are TRBV7-6 and TRBJ2-2, with TRBD2 matching 13 bases. Germline V gene sequence: CDR1 SGHVS, CDR2 FNYEAQ. This CDR3 comprises 14 residues. V lost 10 bases to trimming and J lost 6 bases; unmatched junction nucleotides: 5. The CDR3 DNA follows: TGTGCCACCAAGACTAGCGGGAGGCCCGGGGAGCTGTTTTTT. This translates into CATKTSGRPGELFF.

This clonotype was detected only a few times. Here the CDR3 reads CASSSGGQFEAFF. CDR3 nucleotides: TGTGCCAGTAGTTCCGGGGGACAGTTTGAAGCTTTCTTT. The rearrangement links TRBV19 to TRBJ1-1, with 7 bases fitting TRBD1. CDR3 size: 13 residues. The germline CDR1 and CDR2 sequences are LNHDA and SQIVND (reference sequence). The trim removed 5 bases at V and 7 bases at J, leaving 7 bases unmatched.

A few counts support this clonotype. This rearrangement joins TRBV4-2 to TRBJ2-3, with D unresolved. The V end lost 4 bases, the J end lost 0 bases, and 14 bases lay between the germline ends. Germline CDR1 LGHNA, CDR2 YNFKEQ. The CDR3 spans 16 residues. The CDR3 bases are TGTGCCAGCAGCCCTTCGGGCCTGAAAAGCACAGATACGCAGTATTTT. Encoded protein: CASSPSGLKSTDTQYF.

This chain links TRBV2 with TRBJ2-5; the match to TRBD1 covers 10 bases. The DNA matches TRBJ2-7 better at its end, which makes the J call doubtful. The CDR3 length is 15 residues. Per germline, CDR1 SNHLY and CDR2 FYNNEI. The CDR3 region is CASSERRTGGYEQYF. CDR3 DNA: TGTGCCAGCAGTGAACGACGGACAGGGGGGTACGAGCAGTACTTC.

This clonotype was seen more than once but under ten times. At one boundary the junction diverges from the germline segment, which might be a read error. The chain has TRBV27 and TRBJ1-5, with D uncertain. This CDR3 has 13 residues. The germline CDR1 and CDR2 sequences are MNHEY and SMNVEV (reference sequence). CDR3 DNA sequence: TGTGCCAGCGGTTTATTCGGCAATCAGCCCCAGCATTTT. It is translated as CASGLFGNQPQHF.

The chain employs TRBV5-1 and TRBJ2-1; weak D call: TRBD2 (6 bases). Germline CDR1 is SGHRS and CDR2 is YFSETQ. The CDR3 is 12 residues long. The V and J ends lost 3 bases and 7 bases respectively, with 8 bases between them. In DNA form, the CDR3 reads TGCGCCAGCAGCTGGGACTGGAATGAGCAGTTCTTC. Translation gives CASSWDWNEQFF.

This chain links TRBV6-1 with TRBJ2-2; 10 nucleotides agree with TRBD1. The CDR3 runs 14 residues. V shed 8 bases and J 7 bases; nucleotides not matched to a gene: 7. Germline V CDR1 and CDR2: MNHNS, SASEGT. CDR3 DNA: TGTGCCAGCCCCGGGACAGGGGCGGGCGGGGAGCTGTTTTTT. Amino acids: CASPGTGAGGELFF.

The rearrangement links TRBV12-3 or TRBV12-4 to TRBJ2-5; D may be TRBD1 or TRBD2 (5 bases each). Judging by the DNA end, TRBJ2-1 fits better; the J call may be wrong. The CDR3 is made up of 15 amino acids. CDR3 coding DNA: TGTGCCAGCACCCGTGGGGGAGTCGGCCACAATGAGCAGTTCTTC. Translation: CASTRGGVGHNEQFF.

Only a few counts were recorded for this clonotype. The rearrangement uses TRBV25-1 and TRBJ2-3; 9 bases align to TRBD2. The length of the CDR3 is 24 residues. Germline V CDR1 and CDR2: MGHDK, SYGVNS. V lost 4 bases, J lost 1 base, and 30 bases stayed unmatched. Written as DNA, the CDR3 is TGTGCCAGCAGTGGTTCAGCTCGATCAACGGCCTCGGGCGGGGGGGCTCGGCGCACAGATACGCAGTATTTT. The encoded protein is CASSGSARSTASGGGARRTDTQYF.

This clonotype was seen a handful of times. The chain couples TRBV20-1 to TRBJ2-6; the D gene is possibly TRBD2 (5 bases). Germline CDR1 reads DFQATT; CDR2 reads SNEGSKA (reference sequence). The CDR3 sequence is 14 residues long. V lost 6 bases and J lost 0, with 9 bases in between. The CDR3 loop reads CSALGNSGANVLTF. CDR3 sequence (DNA): TGCAGTGCCCTCGGGAACTCTGGGGCCAACGTCCTGACTTTC.

This sequence joins TRBV12-3 or TRBV12-4 and TRBJ1-5, with 7 bases fitting TRBD1. V shed 6 bases, J shed 4 bases, and the junction held 6 bases outside the gene matches. The CDR3 has 14 amino acids. The CDR3 nucleotides are TGTGCCAGCAGGTCCGGGACAGATAATCAGCCCCAGCATTTT. As protein: CASRSGTDNQPQHF.

The V call is TRBV2, the J call TRBJ1-6; the D gene is possibly TRBD1 (5 bases). Germline CDR1 reads SNHLY; CDR2 reads FYNNEI. The germline V and J ends were trimmed by 0 bases and 0 bases, with 21 bases remaining between them. This CDR3 region has 21 residues. CDR3 DNA: TGTGCCAGCAGTGAAGCGGGTGTGGGGCAGCTTGTACACTCCTATAATTCACCCCTCCACTTT. Translation: CASSEAGVGQLVHSYNSPLHF.

V and J are TRBV5-6 and TRBJ2-3, with D possibly called TRBD1 or TRBD2 (5 bases each). Trimming removed 0 bases at V and 2 bases at J, with 10 bases between. Germline loops: CDR1 SGHDT, CDR2 YYEEEE. CDR3 size: 15 residues. CDR3 region: CASSLAGQLTDTQYF. The CDR3 nucleotides are TGTGCCAGCAGCTTGGCGGGGCAGCTCACAGATACGCAGTATTTT.

The chain is built from TRBV5-5 and TRBJ2-2; no reliable D call. V was cut by 6 bases and J by 6 bases, with 6 bases left in between. Germline loops: CDR1 SGHKS, CDR2 YYEKEE (reference sequence). This CDR3 spans 11 amino acids. The DNA of the CDR3 is TGTGCCAGCACTGGGTCCGGGGAGCTGTTTTTT. This sequence encodes CASTGSGELFF. The full variable domain, completed using reference TRBV5-5 and TRBJ2-2, is DAGVTQSPTHLIKTRGQQVTLRCSPISGHKSVSWYQQVLGQGPQFIFQYYEKEERGRGNFPDRFSARQFPNYSSELNVNALLLGDSALYLCASTGSGELFFGEGSRLTVL.

The CDR3 loop is CSARDRAEAVNTEAFF. In DNA, the CDR3 is TGCAGTGCTAGAGATCGGGCGGAAGCGGTGAACACTGAAGCTTTCTTT. The chain couples TRBV20-1 to TRBJ1-1; no clear D. The germline gives CDR1 DFQATT, CDR2 SNEGSKA (reference sequence). V was clipped by 0 bases and J by 0 bases, with 14 bases between them. CDR3 length equals 16 residues.

The chain uses TRBV6-5 and TRBJ2-1; D might be TRBD2 (6 bases). Looked up from germline, CDR1 is MNHEY and CDR2 is SVGAGI. The V and J ends lost 2 bases and 3 bases respectively, with 14 bases between them. This CDR3 is 16 amino acids long. CDR3 nucleotides: TGTGCCAGCAGTTACGATAGGTGGAGGGACTACAATGAGCAGTTCTTC. Its translation: CASSYDRWRDYNEQFF.

This clonotype was counted between two and nine times. This chain uses TRBV11-2 with TRBJ2-7, with D possibly matching TRBD1 (5 bases). This CDR3 is built from 14 residues. Germline lookup yields CDR1 SGHAT and CDR2 FQNNGV. The V and J ends lost 6 bases and 5 bases respectively, with 17 bases between them. The CDR3 is CASSYRGSLDEQYF. The DNA for the CDR3 is TGTGCCAGCAGTTATAGGGGTTCCCTGGACGAGCAGTACTTC.